This T cell receptor beta chain was recovered during a study of control samples from healthy donors and cancer patients. Germline values: CDR1 SEHNR, CDR2 FQNEAQ (reference sequence). This CDR3 has 12 amino acids. The ends were cut back, 2 bases at V and 6 bases at J, with 8 bases in the middle. The table lists this clone with a few counts. TCRdb's copy holds only in-frame clones and misses some; the assay was immunoSEQ multiplex PCR. The data show approximately 100,000 clones, 82% seen once. The genes are TRBV7-9 and TRBJ2-7; D possibly corresponds to TRBD1 (6 bases). The sequence was obtained from a man aged 55 to 70 in good health. Sequences were obtained from blood. The CDR3 region has the DNA TGTGCCAGCAGCTTACAGGGGAGCGAGCAGTACTTC. Protein: CASSLQGSEQYF.